The 2 T cell receptor beta chains listed next were all sequenced from one sample in a study of resident and recirculating memory T cells in vitiligo. Generated by immunoSEQ multiplex PCR, the TCRdb table keeps only in-frame clones and is missing some. This sample has roughly 80,000 clones, with about 91% found just once. Sequencing was carried out using blood. The receptors shown here come from a male donor with vitiligo.

This chain links TRBV11-3 with TRBJ2-7, with 14 bases identical to TRBD2. Per germline, CDR1 SGHNT and CDR2 YENEEA. The ends lost 5 bases at V and 5 bases at J; junction bases unmatched: 8. The CDR3 runs 16 residues. CDR3 sequence (DNA): TGTGCCAGCAGCATGGACGGGACTAGCGGGAGTAACGAGCAGTACTTC. Amino acids: CASSMDGTSGSNEQYF.

This clone was detected only once. The rearrangement links TRBV5-1 to TRBJ2-7, with 10 bases fitting TRBD2. CDR3 size: 15 residues. The germline CDR1 and CDR2 sequences are SGHRS and YFSETQ. Trimming cost V 0 bases and J 6 bases; bases outside gene matches: 6. DNA of the CDR3: TGCGCCAGCAGCTTGGACCCAGCGGGAGGGGGCGAGCAGTACTTC. Protein: CASSLDPAGGGEQYF.